The rows below give T cell receptor beta chains drawn from one sample of a study of beta chain features in type 1 diabetes. The protocol was immunoSEQ multiplex PCR, while the TCRdb copy is restricted to in-frame clones and leaves out a portion. In the table there are some 270,000 clones, 11% of which are singletons. Source material: naive CD4+ T cells from blood. The receptors derive from a man aged 25 to 40 with type 1 diabetes. The CDR3 runs from the conserved cysteine through the conserved F or W. The order of the fields is CDR3 DNA, CDR3 protein, D gene, clone size, J gene, V gene. D genes are given only for firm matches. For some rows the clone size is stated as once, few or many, or as a class when expanded; others skip it.

CDR3 DNA: TGCGCCAGCAGCCCCCGACAGGGTAGGTGGGATGAGCAGTTCTTC
CDR3 protein: CASSPRQGRWDEQFF
D gene: TRBD1
clone size: NA
J gene: TRBJ2-1
V gene: TRBV4-1

CDR3 DNA: TGCGCCAGCAGCTTGTCTTTAGCCAAAAACATTCAGTACTTC
CDR3 protein: CASSLSLAKNIQYF
D gene: NA
clone size: NA
J gene: TRBJ2-4
V gene: TRBV5-1

CDR3 DNA: TGCAGCGTTTATGGAGGCTCCTACAATGAGCAGTTCTTC
CDR3 protein: CSVYGGSYNEQFF
D gene: NA
clone size: NA
J gene: TRBJ2-1
V gene: TRBV29-1

CDR3 DNA: TGTGCCAGCAGCCGGGACAGGGAATACTCGTACTTC
CDR3 protein: CASSRDREYSYF
D gene: TRBD1
clone size: few
J gene: TRBJ2-7
V gene: TRBV6-6

CDR3 DNA: TGTGCCAGCAGCCCCCCAGGTCGGGAGCAGTTCTTC
CDR3 protein: CASSPPGREQFF
D gene: NA
clone size: NA
J gene: TRBJ2-1
V gene: TRBV11-3

CDR3 DNA: TGCGCCAGCAGCTTGGGAGGGTACAACGAGCAGTACTTC
CDR3 protein: CASSLGGYNEQYF
D gene: NA
clone size: NA
J gene: TRBJ2-7
V gene: TRBV5-1

CDR3 DNA: TGTGCCAGCAGCTTAGCTCCGGGACAGGGGGCGTACACTGAAGCTTTCTTT
CDR3 protein: CASSLAPGQGAYTEAFF
D gene: TRBD1
clone size: NA
J gene: TRBJ1-1
V gene: TRBV7-2

CDR3 DNA: TGCGCCAGCAGCTCCGGGACTAGCGTCACAGATACGCAGTATTTT
CDR3 protein: CASSSGTSVTDTQYF
D gene: TRBD2
clone size: NA
J gene: TRBJ2-3
V gene: TRBV5-1

CDR3 DNA: TGTGCCAGCAGTTCGAGGGGGCCCGGGAAGGATGGCTACACCTTC
CDR3 protein: CASSSRGPGKDGYTF
D gene: TRBD1
clone size: NA
J gene: TRBJ1-2
V gene: TRBV6-5

CDR3 DNA: TGTGCCATCAGTGAAAGCGGGACCTACGAGCAGTACTTC
CDR3 protein: CAISESGTYEQYF
D gene: TRBD2
clone size: few
J gene: TRBJ2-7
V gene: TRBV10-3

CDR3 DNA: TGTGCCAGCAGCCAAGATCGAGGCAGCAATGAGCAGTTCTTC
CDR3 protein: CASSQDRGSNEQFF
D gene: NA
clone size: few
J gene: TRBJ2-1
V gene: TRBV4-2

CDR3 DNA: TGTGCCAGCGGGAGCCCGGCCATCTATGGCTACACCTTC
CDR3 protein: CASGSPAIYGYTF
D gene: NA
clone size: few
J gene: TRBJ1-2
V gene: TRBV7-9

CDR3 DNA: TGTGCCAGCAGCCTAGAGGGACTAGCGGGGGGAGCCTACGAGCAGTACTTC
CDR3 protein: CASSLEGLAGGAYEQYF
D gene: TRBD2
clone size: few
J gene: TRBJ2-7
V gene: TRBV13

CDR3 DNA: TGTGCCAGCAGCTCCTCGCACTCGATGGGGCAGGAGACCCAGTACTTC
CDR3 protein: CASSSSHSMGQETQYF
D gene: NA
clone size: NA
J gene: TRBJ2-5
V gene: TRBV7-2